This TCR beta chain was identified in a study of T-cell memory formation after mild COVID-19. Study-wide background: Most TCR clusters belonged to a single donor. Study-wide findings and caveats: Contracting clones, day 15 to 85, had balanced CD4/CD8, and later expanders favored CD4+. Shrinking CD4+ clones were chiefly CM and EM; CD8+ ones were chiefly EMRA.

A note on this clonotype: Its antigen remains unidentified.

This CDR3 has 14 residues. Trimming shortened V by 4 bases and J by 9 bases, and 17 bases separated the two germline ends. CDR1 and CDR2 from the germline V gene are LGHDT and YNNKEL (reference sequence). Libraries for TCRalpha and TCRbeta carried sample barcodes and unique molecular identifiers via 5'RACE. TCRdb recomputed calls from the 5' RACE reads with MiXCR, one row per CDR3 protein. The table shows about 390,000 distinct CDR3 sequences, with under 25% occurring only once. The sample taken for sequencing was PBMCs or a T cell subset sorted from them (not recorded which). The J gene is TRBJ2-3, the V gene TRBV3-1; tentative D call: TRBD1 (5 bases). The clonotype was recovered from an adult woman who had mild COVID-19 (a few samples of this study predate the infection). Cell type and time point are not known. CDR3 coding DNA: TGTGCCAGCAGCCTGACGACAGTTTTTTGGACGCAGTATTTT. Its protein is CASSLTTVFWTQYF.